This TCR beta chain was profiled in a study of persistence of HIV-infected CD4 T cells. Overall study: Anti-CD3/anti-CD28 beads activated more cells than antigen stimulation did. Study-wide results and limits: Degenerate expanded CDR3beta sequences were enriched among CMV- and Gag-responding cells.

About this clone itself: The target antigen is unknown.

Anti-CD3/anti-CD28 beads served as a nonspecific positive control stimulus. CD4+ T cells upregulating both CD40 ligand and CD69 were sorted as responding cells. Stimulated PBMCs had first been depleted of CD8+ T cells. Sequencing used immunoSEQ version 4 in survey mode. The data were produced by immunoSEQ multiplex PCR, yet TCRdb's version contains in-frame clones alone and is incomplete. The sample lists 45,000 or so clones, about 88% seen once, with 0.47% in the top ten. CDR1 SGHRS and CDR2 YFSETQ come from the germline V gene. Trimming took off 0 bases at V and 3 bases at J, with 10 bases between the two ends. This CDR3 spans 15 amino acids.

Source: CD4+ T cells sorted from PBMCs after approximately 19-hour stimulation, taken from a patient who received antiretroviral therapy. This chain joins TRBV5-1 and TRBJ1-5; possible D gene TRBD1, 5 bases. The receptor was derived from an adult woman with HIV who was CMV-seropositive. CDR3 protein: CASSLDTGNNQPQHF. The CDR3 DNA sequence: TGCGCCAGCAGCTTGGACACAGGAAACAATCAGCCCCAGCATTTT.